These 17 T cell receptor beta chains were sequenced from one sample in a study of PD-L1 blockade in urothelial cancer. Libraries were prepared by immunoSEQ multiplex PCR; TCRdb keeps only in-frame clonotypes and omits some of them. Of about 49,000 clones listed, less than 85% are singletons. The time point: pretreatment peripheral blood. This specimen was PBMCs, taken around atezolizumab (anti-PD-L1) treatment. Source of these receptors: a man in his sixties or seventies with urothelial cancer.

The V gene is TRBV28, the J gene TRBJ2-5, with D perhaps TRBD1 (5 bases). Germline CDR1 reads MDHEN; CDR2 reads SYDVKM. There are 11 residues in the CDR3. The germline V and J ends were trimmed by 10 bases and 5 bases, with 11 bases remaining between them. CDR3 in DNA: TGTGCCACTAACAGGATGGAGACCCAGTACTTC. Translating gives CATNRMETQYF. The full variable domain, in which reference TRBV28 and TRBJ2-5 provide the parts outside the CDR3, is DVKVTQSSRYLVKRTGEKVFLECVQDMDHENMFWYRQDPGLGLRLIYFSYDVKMKEKGDIPEGYSVSREKKERFSLILESASTNQTSMYLCATNRMETQYFGPGTRLLVL.

V and J are TRBV18 and TRBJ2-7; D gene ambiguous. Trimming cost V 5 bases and J 0 bases, with 8 bases left between them. This CDR3 has 13 residues. CDR1 and CDR2 from the germline V gene are KGHSH and LQKENI. The chain's CDR3 is CASSTSSSYEQYF. CDR3 in DNA: TGTGCCAGCTCAACCAGTTCCTCCTACGAGCAGTACTTC.

V usage is TRBV6-5 and J usage is TRBJ2-7; no firm D call. Germline V CDR1 and CDR2: MNHEY, SVGAGI. The CDR3 totals 15 residues. Trimming stripped 0 bases from V and 4 bases from J, with 13 bases between. For the CDR3, the DNA is TGTGCCAGCAGTTACTCGAAGTCTGGTAGATACGAGCAGTACTTC. Amino acids: CASSYSKSGRYEQYF.

The chain carries TRBV10-3 and TRBJ1-1, with unresolved D. With 0 bases removed from V and 6 bases from J, the gap between germline ends came to 14 bases. The CDR3 extends over 15 amino acids. The germline V gene encodes CDR1 ENHRY and CDR2 SYGVKD. As DNA, the CDR3 is TGTGCCATCAGTGAGTCCGGGGTCGTAGGCGCTGAAGCTTTCTTT. Translating gives CAISESGVVGAEAFF.

V and J are TRBV4-1 and TRBJ2-7; 16 nucleotides agree with TRBD2. The CDR3 has 17 amino acids. CDR1 is MGHRA and CDR2 is YSYEKL in the germline V gene. V shed 4 bases and J 7 bases; nucleotides not matched to a gene: 10. The chain's CDR3 is CASSLFGQGLAGGEQYF. In nucleotides, the CDR3 is TGCGCCAGCAGCCTTTTTGGGCAGGGACTAGCGGGAGGGGAGCAGTACTTC.

The rearrangement joins TRBV5-6 to TRBJ2-7, with D possibly being TRBD2 (7 bases). The CDR3 has 15 residues. CDR1 SGHDT and CDR2 YYEEEE come from the germline V gene. V was cut by 4 bases and J by 0 bases, with 14 bases left in between. The CDR3 is CASSVEGGSSYEQYF. CDR3 bases: TGTGCCAGCAGCGTGGAGGGGGGGAGCTCCTACGAGCAGTACTTC.

This chain links TRBV5-1 with TRBJ2-3; D remains ambiguous. V was pared by 0 bases and J by 6 bases, with 17 bases between. CDR1 SGHRS and CDR2 YFSETQ come from the germline V gene. This CDR3 has 16 amino acids. CDR3 bases: TGCGCCAGCAGCTTGGCCTTGGCGGAGAGGAAGGATACGCAGTATTTT. Its translation: CASSLALAERKDTQYF.

This clone was seen just once. The chain carries TRBV10-1 and TRBJ1-1; D call uncertain. The V end lost 10 bases, the J end lost 1 base, and 13 bases lay between the germline ends. The CDR3 has 13 residues. In germline, CDR1 is WNHNN, CDR2 SYGVQD (reference sequence). CDR3 nucleotide sequence: TGCGCCACCACGGGAGGGTCGAACACTGAAGCTTTCTTT. Translating it yields CATTGGSNTEAFF.

The CDR3 loop reads CASSQDPRASGRGWNEQFF. In nucleotides, the CDR3 is TGCGCCAGCAGCCAAGATCCCAGGGCTAGCGGGAGGGGTTGGAATGAGCAGTTCTTC. The rearrangement links TRBV4-1 to TRBJ2-1; 12 bases are shared with TRBD2. The V and J ends lost 0 bases and 7 bases, in that order; junction bases with no gene match: 13. The CDR3 covers 19 residues. Germline V gene sequence: CDR1 MGHRA, CDR2 YSYEKL.

The table lists this clone with a few counts. The J gene is TRBJ1-4, the V gene TRBV7-6, with no clear D. Trimming pared 1 base from V and 4 bases from J, leaving 7 bases between. CDR1 is SGHVS and CDR2 is FNYEAQ in the germline V gene. CDR3 length: 14 amino acids. CDR3 residues: CASSLGASNEKLFF. In DNA, the CDR3 is TGTGCCAGCAGCTTAGGGGCGAGTAATGAAAAACTGTTTTTT.

V usage is TRBV7-2 and J usage is TRBJ1-1, with TRBD1 identical over 9 bases. The CDR3 is made up of 14 amino acids. V dropped 5 bases and J dropped 7; count of bases not matched to a gene: 8. The V gene's germline CDR1 is SGHTA and CDR2 FQGNSA. This CDR3 is CASSLGGQGNEAFF. The CDR3 DNA follows: TGTGCCAGCAGCCTAGGGGGACAGGGCAATGAAGCTTTCTTT.

The chain employs TRBV4-1 and TRBJ1-2, with TRBD1 matching over 10 bases. With 0 bases clipped from V and 2 bases from J, the junction kept 18 bases outside the gene matches. The CDR3 consists of 21 residues. The V gene's germline CDR1 is MGHRA and CDR2 YSYEKL. CDR3 in amino acids: CASSQESLFRDRGALNYGYTF. CDR3 nucleotide sequence: TGCGCCAGCAGCCAAGAATCCCTATTCCGGGACAGGGGAGCCCTCAACTATGGCTACACCTTC.

The V and J genes are TRBV18 and TRBJ2-1; D may be TRBD2 (5 bases). The germline V gene encodes CDR1 KGHSH and CDR2 LQKENI. V lost 3 bases and J lost 6, with 15 bases in between. This CDR3 region has 15 residues. The CDR3 loop reads CASSPRRDPLNEQFF. CDR3 in DNA: TGTGCCAGCTCACCCCGCCGGGATCCCCTCAATGAGCAGTTCTTC.

The J gene is TRBJ2-1, the V gene TRBV23-1; 11 positions match TRBD2. TRBV23-1 is known as an ORF, though its function is uncertain. Trimming removed 4 bases from V and 0 bases from J; junction bases left unmatched: 8. The CDR3 runs to 18 residues. Here the CDR3 reads CASSPRLAGRSSYNEQFF. The CDR3 DNA sequence: TGCGCCAGCAGTCCACGACTAGCGGGACGAAGCTCCTACAATGAGCAGTTCTTC.

The gene calls are TRBV5-1 and TRBJ2-2; 9 bases line up with TRBD2. Per the germline V gene, CDR1 is SGHRS and CDR2 is YFSETQ. The trim removed 0 bases at V and 2 bases at J, leaving 2 bases unmatched. The CDR3 is made up of 16 amino acids. CDR3 coding DNA: TGCGCCAGCAGCTTGGGACTAGCGGCAAACACCGGGGAGCTGTTTTTT. It yields the protein CASSLGLAANTGELFF. The whole variable domain, remainder taken from reference TRBV5-1 and TRBJ2-2, is KAGVTQTPRYLIKTRGQQVTLSCSPISGHRSVSWYQQTPGQGLQFLFEYFSETQRNKGNFPGRFSGRQFSNSRSEMNVSTLELGDSALYLCASSLGLAANTGELFFGEGSRLTVL.

This clone was detected a few times. This chain links TRBV5-1 with TRBJ2-1; a weak D match, TRBD2 (5 bases). Trimming removed 4 bases from V and 3 bases from J, with 11 bases in between. This CDR3 contains 14 residues. Germline lookup yields CDR1 SGHRS and CDR2 YFSETQ. The CDR3 DNA is TGCGCCAGCAGCAGGAACCGGGACTACAATGAGCAGTTCTTC. It encodes CASSRNRDYNEQFF.

V and J are TRBV6-4 and TRBJ2-2; the match to TRBD2 covers 9 bases. V shed 4 bases, J shed 3 bases, and the junction held 9 bases outside the gene matches. This CDR3 contains 17 residues. The V gene's germline CDR1 is MRHNA and CDR2 SNTAGT. This chain's CDR3 is CASSAHVIAGDTGELFF. The CDR3 DNA reads TGTGCCAGCAGTGCCCATGTAATAGCGGGGGACACCGGGGAGCTGTTTTTT.